Listed here are 21 T cell receptor beta chains from one sample, sequenced in a study of T-cell memory formation after mild COVID-19. In TCRdb, the 5' RACE reads were re-called with MiXCR into one record per CDR3 protein. The top ten hold 31% of the sample, which has tens of thousands of distinct CDR3 sequences, about a sixth seen once. The source material was PBMCs or a T cell subset sorted from them (not recorded which). These receptors were obtained from an adult woman who had mild COVID-19 (a few samples of this study predate the infection). Cell type and time point are not known.

The V gene is TRBV29-1, the J gene TRBJ2-1; a weak D match, TRBD2 (5 bases). V lost 0 bases and J 8 bases, leaving 11 bases between the germline ends. CDR3 length: 13 residues. Germline loops: CDR1 SQVTM, CDR2 ANQGSEA. Here the CDR3 DNA reads TGCAGCGTTGAAGAGGGCGGGTTCGATGAGCAGTTCTTC. Protein product: CSVEEGGFDEQFF.

This clonotype came up many times. V usage is TRBV5-1 and J usage is TRBJ2-2; D is unclear. Germline V gives CDR1 SGHRS, CDR2 YFSETQ. The CDR3 extends over 15 amino acids. The V end lost 1 base, the J end lost 4 bases, and 11 bases lay between the germline ends. The CDR3 protein is CASSLQDSGTGELFF. For the CDR3, the DNA is TGCGCCAGCAGCTTGCAAGATTCAGGCACCGGGGAGCTGTTTTTT.

The chain carries TRBV7-9 and TRBJ1-1; D remains ambiguous. Trimming shortened V by 5 bases and J by 0 bases, and 7 bases separated the two germline ends. Germline values: CDR1 SEHNR, CDR2 FQNEAQ (reference sequence). CDR3 length: 13 residues. Written as DNA, the CDR3 is TGTGCCAGCAGCCCCCAGGTGAACACTGAAGCTTTCTTT. Translated: CASSPQVNTEAFF.

This clonotype came up a few times. The CDR3 nucleotides are TGCGCCAGCAGCCCTTTGTGGGGCGGGAGGGCCTATCGCACAGATACGCAGTATTTT. Protein: CASSPLWGGRAYRTDTQYF. This chain joins TRBV4-3 and TRBJ2-3; 9 bases are a match to TRBD2. V was clipped by 4 bases and J by 1 base; unmatched bases: 15. Per the germline V gene, CDR1 is LGHNA and CDR2 is YSLEER. CDR3 length: 19 residues.

This clonotype came up a few times. The chain combines TRBV6-2 or TRBV6-3 with TRBJ1-4, with 9 nucleotides matching TRBD1. CDR1 MNHEY and CDR2 SVGEGT come from the germline V gene. This CDR3 is 18 amino acids long. The V gene end was trimmed by 5 bases and the J gene end by 8 bases; junction bases not matched to a gene: 18. The DNA for the CDR3 is TGTGCCAGCAGTCACCTCCCGGGACAGGGTTCGGTGAACGAAAAACTGTTTTTT. Protein sequence: CASSHLPGQGSVNEKLFF.

A few counts support this clonotype. The chain carries TRBV7-2 and TRBJ2-2; D unclear. CDR1 and CDR2 (germline): SGHTA, FQGNSA. The CDR3 is 14 amino acids. V was pared by 5 bases and J by 2 bases, with 9 bases between. CDR3 in amino acids: CASSPDSNTGELFF. The CDR3 bases are TGTGCCAGCAGCCCGGATAGCAACACCGGGGAGCTGTTTTTT. The full variable domain, rest sourced from reference TRBV7-2 and TRBJ2-2, is GAGVSQSPSNKVTEKGKDVELRCDPISGHTALYWYRQSLGQGLEFLIYFQGNSAPDKSGLPSDRFSAERTGGSVSTLTIQRTQQEDSAVYLCASSPDSNTGELFFGEGSRLTVL.

The CDR3 nucleotides are TGTGCCAGCAGCGTAGTGGATACTGAAGCTTTCTTT. Translating gives CASSVVDTEAFF. J is TRBJ1-1 and V is TRBV9; D call uncertain. V was shortened by 0 bases and J by 5 bases, with 5 bases between the two germline ends. Germline V gene data show CDR1 as SGDLS and CDR2 as YYNGEE. CDR3 length: 12 amino acids.

This clonotype has only a few counts. The V and J genes are TRBV19 and TRBJ2-1, with D maybe TRBD1 (5 bases). The ends were cut back, 4 bases at V and 7 bases at J, with 5 bases in the middle. CDR1 is LNHDA and CDR2 is SQIVND in the germline V gene (reference sequence). The CDR3 sequence is 11 residues long. CDR3: CASSTGNEQFF. CDR3 DNA: TGTGCCAGTAGTACAGGGAATGAGCAGTTCTTC.

This clonotype appeared a few times. The chain joins TRBV4-2 to TRBJ1-2; unclear D gene. CDR3 length: 14 amino acids. The germline V gene has CDR1 LGHNA and CDR2 YNFKEQ. The ends were cut back, 0 bases at V and 6 bases at J, with 11 bases in the middle. The CDR3 nucleotides are TGTGCCAGCAGCCAAGAGTCACTGCGGGATGGCTACACCTTC. It is translated as CASSQESLRDGYTF.

The rearrangement links TRBV29-1 to TRBJ1-1; D unresolved. Trimming left V 4 bases short and J 1 base short, with 7 bases between. Germline V gene sequence: CDR1 SQVTM, CDR2 ANQGSEA. The CDR3 totals 12 residues. For the CDR3, the DNA is TGCAGCGTTGCAAGACAGAACACTGAAGCTTTCTTT. It specifies CSVARQNTEAFF.

This clonotype was counted only a few times. This chain links TRBV9 with TRBJ1-2, with a tentative D call TRBD1 (5 bases). From germline, CDR1 is SGDLS and CDR2 YYNGEE. The V end lost 0 bases, the J end lost 8 bases, and 20 bases lay between the germline ends. The CDR3 is 16 residues long. CDR3 nucleotides: TGTGCCAGCAGCGTAGGGGGGACCCCTCCCGTTTGGGGCTACACCTTC. Protein sequence: CASSVGGTPPVWGYTF.

This chain joins TRBV29-1 and TRBJ1-1; D might be TRBD1 (5 bases). The CDR3 length is 13 residues. Germline assignment: CDR1 SQVTM and CDR2 ANQGSEA. The V and J ends lost 7 bases and 1 base respectively, with 13 bases between them. CDR3 sequence (DNA): TGCAGCGCCCCCGGGACGGAGAACACTGAAGCTTTCTTT. Translating gives CSAPGTENTEAFF.

This clonotype turned up a few times. The chain recombines TRBV5-1 with TRBJ2-3; 7 bases are a match to TRBD2. In germline, CDR1 is SGHRS, CDR2 YFSETQ. With 0 bases clipped from V and 7 bases from J, the junction kept 8 bases outside the gene matches. CDR3 length: 15 amino acids. CDR3 in DNA: TGCGCCAGCAGCTTGGGGGCCCGGGGGGAATATACGCAGTATTTT. Amino acids: CASSLGARGEYTQYF.

In its sample, this clonotype was seen a few times. CDR3 region: CAWSTSWEDEQYF. The CDR3 bases are TGTGCCTGGAGCACGTCATGGGAGGACGAGCAGTACTTC. The V gene is TRBV30, the J gene TRBJ2-7; a possible D gene is TRBD2 (6 bases). V gave up 3 bases and J gave up 5 bases, with 14 bases separating them. Germline assignment: CDR1 GTSNPN and CDR2 SVGIG (reference sequence). The CDR3 extends over 13 amino acids. The full variable domain, rest sourced from reference TRBV30 and TRBJ2-7, is SQTIHQWPATLVQPVGSPLSLECTVEGTSNPNLYWYRQAAGRGLQLLFYSVGIGQISSEVPQNLSASRPQDRQFILSSKKLLLSDSGFYLCAWSTSWEDEQYFGPGTRLTVT.

The chain links TRBV20-1 to TRBJ2-7; 9 bases align to TRBD1. V lost 2 bases and J lost 0; bases outside the gene matches: 17. There are 19 residues in the CDR3. The germline V gene encodes CDR1 DFQATT and CDR2 SNEGSKA (reference sequence). This CDR3 is CSARITGTGPYFSSYEQYF. In nucleotides, the CDR3 is TGCAGTGCTAGAATAACCGGGACAGGGCCTTATTTTAGCTCCTACGAGCAGTACTTC.

In this sample, this clonotype turned up a few times. V usage is TRBV9 and J usage is TRBJ2-3, with TRBD1 identical over 7 bases. After removal of 3 bases from V and 3 bases from J, the junction contained 7 bases not matched to a gene. The CDR3 totals 15 residues. Germline assignment: CDR1 SGDLS and CDR2 YYNGEE. Here the CDR3 DNA reads TGTGCCAGCAGCGGAACGGACAGGACTACAGATACGCAGTATTTT. Its protein product is CASSGTDRTTDTQYF. Full variable domain (missing parts from reference TRBV9 and TRBJ2-3): DSGVTQTPKHLITATGQRVTLRCSPRSGDLSVYWYQQSLDQGLQFLIQYYNGEERAKGNILERFSAQQFPDLHSELNLSSLELGDSALYFCASSGTDRTTDTQYFGPGTRLTVL.

The chain uses TRBV5-1 and TRBJ2-7; D is perhaps TRBD1 (6 bases). The CDR3 extends over 12 amino acids. V was clipped by 7 bases and J by 5 bases, with 13 bases between them. CDR1 is SGHRS, CDR2 YFSETQ, per germline. This chain's CDR3 is CASWGQENEQYF. The CDR3 bases are TGCGCCAGCTGGGGGCAGGAAAACGAGCAGTACTTC.

This clonotype was picked up a small number of times. This sequence joins TRBV6-5 and TRBJ2-2; D ambiguous. V was clipped by 2 bases and J by 1 base, with 5 bases between them. The CDR3 covers 14 residues. The germline gives CDR1 MNHEY, CDR2 SVGAGI. CDR3 nucleotides: TGTGCCAGCAGTTACGAGGTGAACACCGGGGAGCTGTTTTTT. This gives the protein CASSYEVNTGELFF.

This chain links TRBV4-2 with TRBJ1-1, with a possible D match to TRBD1 (6 bases). CDR1 is LGHNA, CDR2 YNFKEQ, per germline. The CDR3 is 13 amino acids. Trimming took 4 bases from V and 8 from J, leaving 14 bases between them. The CDR3 DNA follows: TGTGCCAGCAGCCCCGACAGGCTCCCAGAAGCTTTCTTT. It specifies CASSPDRLPEAFF.

This clonotype was counted a few times. The chain joins TRBV24-1 to TRBJ2-1; a weak D match, TRBD1 (5 bases). Trimming pared 4 bases from V and 5 bases from J, leaving 8 bases between. CDR3 length: 13 residues. Germline assignment: CDR1 KGHDR and CDR2 SFDVKD. The CDR3 loop is CATSDLTDNEQFF. CDR3 in DNA: TGTGCCACCAGTGACCTGACAGACAATGAGCAGTTCTTC.

This chain connects TRBV15 to TRBJ2-5, with unresolved D. V was cut by 5 bases and J by 5 bases, with 18 bases left in between. This CDR3 comprises 15 residues. The germline V gene encodes CDR1 LNHNV and CDR2 YYDKDF (reference sequence). The CDR3 DNA reads TGTGCCACCAGCTCCCAGTCCGACCCGATGGAGACCCAGTACTTC. Translation: CATSSQSDPMETQYF. Full variable domain (missing parts from reference TRBV15 and TRBJ2-5): DAMVIQNPRYQVTQFGKPVTLSCSQTLNHNVMYWYQQKSSQAPKLLFHYYDKDFNNEADTPDNFQSRRPNTSFCFLDIRSPGLGDTAMYLCATSSQSDPMETQYFGPGTRLLVL.